This TCR beta chain was recovered during a study of T-cell reconstitution after alpha-beta-depleted transplantation in children (dated by TCRdb to about 2016). For the wider study: T-cell immune reconstitution after TCRalphabeta/CD19-depleted allogeneic hematopoietic cell transplantation in children was quantitatively tracked in the study by means of TCR repertoire profiling.

From its cysteine to its phenylalanine, the CDR3 spans 15 amino acids. Only the CDR3 region is kept as DNA, spanning 45 bases read in frame from base 1. Trimming costs V 5 bases and J 4 bases, and their ends lie 14 bases apart. As concerns this clonotype: Its target antigen remains unknown. No base qualities exist here, and no much larger clone lies one base off it.

Library creation used PCR. The instrument given in TCRdb is Illumina HiSeq 2500. Molecular barcoding was employed in the preparation of TCR libraries, with unique molecular identifiers being used to normalize TCRbeta repertoire quantification. In-frame beta chains were kept once TCRdb had trimmed the public reads at Q25 with fastp and called clones with MiXCR. Rows merge per CDR3 protein into single entries with the most common DNA and genes. Here the sample has about 600,000 distinct CDR3 sequences; over 9.5% occur a single time. Roughly 4% of the sample lies in the top ten. The V gene is TRBV12-3 or TRBV12-4 and the J gene is TRBJ2-2; too little of a D gene remains to name it. The receptor was isolated from a human donor who donated a stem cell graft to a child with acute myeloid leukemia. The specimen was PBMCs from the stem cell graft donor, collected from the stem cell graft. Here is the DNA: TGTGCCAGCAGTCCCGGCCCAGTGAGCACCGGGGAGCTGTTTTTT. This gives the protein CASSPGPVSTGELFF.